Following are 25 T cell receptor beta chains from one sample sequenced in a study of beta chain features in type 1 diabetes. Regarding the study as a whole: In every one of the four CD4+ subsets, TCRB CDR3s were moderately but significantly shorter in Type 1 diabetes patients.

Reverse transcribing all isolated RNA meant expressed TCRB transcripts were sequenced. Sequencing was performed with immunoSEQ multiplex PCR; in TCRdb, only in-frame clones are kept and a portion is missing. This table holds around 360,000 clones, approximately 12% found once. No antigens are known for them. The sequenced sample was naive CD4+ T cells from blood. The receptors derive from a woman under 30 with type 1 diabetes.

Only a few counts were recorded for this clone. The chain carries TRBV7-2 and TRBJ2-3, with a tentative D call TRBD2 (5 bases). The V gene's germline CDR1 is SGHTA and CDR2 FQGNSA. CDR3 length equals 16 residues. The V end lost 2 bases, the J end lost 0 bases, and 12 bases lay between the germline ends. In DNA, the CDR3 is TGTGCCAGCAGCTTAAGAAGCGGAACTAGCACAGATACGCAGTATTTT. Translating it yields CASSLRSGTSTDTQYF.

The chain couples TRBV6-5 to TRBJ2-1; 7 bases are shared with TRBD1. CDR1 is MNHEY and CDR2 is SVGAGI in the germline V gene. Trimming at V came to 6 bases and at J to 2 bases, leaving 7 bases not matched to a gene. The CDR3 is 15 residues long. The CDR3 loop reads CASSRDRDPYNEQFF. The CDR3 DNA follows: TGTGCCAGCAGCCGTGACAGGGATCCCTACAATGAGCAGTTCTTC.

This clone was seen a few times. The V and J genes are TRBV5-4 and TRBJ1-1; 8 positions agree with TRBD1. The CDR3 loop spans 16 amino acids. Germline CDR1 is SGHNT and CDR2 is YYREEE (reference sequence). V shed 1 base, J shed 4 bases, and the junction held 9 bases outside the gene matches. For the CDR3, the DNA is TGTGCCAGCAGCTTGACGGGCCAGGGGGCGGCCACTGAAGCTTTCTTT. This codes for CASSLTGQGAATEAFF.

The V call is TRBV7-2, the J call TRBJ1-1; TRBD1 aligns across 7 bases. Unmatched junction bases numbered 5, after V lost 5 bases and J lost 2 bases. The CDR3 is made up of 14 amino acids. Germline CDR1 and CDR2: SGHTA and FQGNSA. CDR3 region: CASSTGTDNTEAFF. CDR3 coding DNA: TGTGCCAGCAGCACCGGGACAGATAACACTGAAGCTTTCTTT.

CDR3 protein: CATSRDWLSYNEQFF. The CDR3, as DNA: TGTGCCACCAGCAGAGATTGGCTCTCCTACAATGAGCAGTTCTTC. The rearrangement joins TRBV15 to TRBJ2-1; D uncertain. Trimming stripped 0 bases from V and 0 bases from J, with 6 bases between. CDR1 and CDR2 from the germline V gene are LNHNV and YYDKDF (reference sequence). There are 15 residues in the CDR3.

CDR3 sequence reads: CASEAFGVYEQYF. Here the CDR3 DNA reads TGTGCCAGCGAAGCGTTTGGCGTCTACGAGCAGTACTTC. The rearrangement uses TRBV7-9 and TRBJ2-7; D is ambiguous. The CDR3 consists of 13 residues. The V end lost 8 bases, the J end lost 3 bases, and 14 bases lay between the germline ends. Germline CDR1 and CDR2: SEHNR and FQNEAQ (reference sequence). Supplemented by reference TRBV7-9 and TRBJ2-7, the full variable domain reads DTGVSQNPRHKITKRGQNVTFRCDPISEHNRLYWYRQTLGQGPEFLTYFQNEAQLEKSRLLSDRFSAERPKGSFSTLEIQRTEQGDSAMYLCASEAFGVYEQYFGPGTRLTVT.

Worth noting for this clone: One end of the junction varies from germline; a read error may be responsible. The J gene is TRBJ1-1, the V gene TRBV28; D perhaps matches TRBD1 (5 bases). CDR3 length equals 14 residues. The germline V gene has CDR1 MDHEN and CDR2 SYDVKM. The DNA of the CDR3 is TGTGCCAGCAGCCTCCAGGGACTGGAATCCCGGGGGGACTTT. As protein: CASSLQGLESRGDF.

This clone was seen a handful of times. The chain employs TRBV4-3 and TRBJ1-1; no reliable D call. The germline V gene has CDR1 LGHNA and CDR2 YSLEER. The CDR3 sequence is 13 residues long. V lost 0 bases and J 9 bases, leaving 11 bases between the germline ends. The CDR3 DNA reads TGCGCCAGCAGCCAAGATCCCTCACACAAAGCTTTCTTT. Translated, it gives CASSQDPSHKAFF.

This clone was counted a few times. The CDR3 is CASSPRWELGGNEQFF. CDR3 nucleotide sequence: TGTGCCAGCAGCCCAAGGTGGGAACTTGGGGGGAATGAGCAGTTCTTC. This chain uses TRBV9 with TRBJ2-1, with a tentative D call TRBD2 (6 bases). The germline gives CDR1 SGDLS, CDR2 YYNGEE. The CDR3 spans 16 residues. Trimming removed 4 bases from V and 7 bases from J, with 21 bases in between.

The chain couples TRBV7-8 to TRBJ2-7, with D possibly being TRBD1 (5 bases). Per germline, CDR1 SGHVS and CDR2 FQNEAQ. V gave up 0 bases and J gave up 6 bases, with 6 bases separating them. The CDR3 has 12 amino acids. The CDR3 loop is CASSLATGEQYF. DNA for the CDR3: TGTGCCAGCAGCTTAGCAACAGGCGAGCAGTACTTC.

J is TRBJ2-1 and V is TRBV6-5, with 9 nucleotides matching TRBD2. This CDR3 spans 16 amino acids. Per the germline V gene, CDR1 is MNHEY and CDR2 is SVGAGI. The J segment lost 9 bases and the V segment lost 2 bases, leaving 11 bases of the junction unmatched. Written as DNA, the CDR3 is TGTGCCAGCAGTTACCAGGCTAGCGGGATACTATTTGAGCAGTTCTTC. As protein: CASSYQASGILFEQFF.

Remarks on this clone: At one boundary the junction diverges from the germline segment, which might be a read error. The rearrangement joins TRBV6-7 to TRBJ1-5; D may be TRBD1 (6 bases). TRBV6-7 is flagged as an ORF with uncertain function. This CDR3 comprises 11 residues. CDR3 loop: CAGAGDQPQHF. The CDR3 bases are TGCGCTGGGGCAGGGGATCAGCCCCAGCATTTT.

V and J are TRBV11-2 and TRBJ2-7; 12 bases line up with TRBD2. The CDR3 sequence is 17 residues long. The germline V gene has CDR1 SGHAT and CDR2 FQNNGV. Trimming took 4 bases from V and 0 from J; bases not matched to a gene: 7. The CDR3 loop is CASSSRTSGANSYEQYF. In DNA, the CDR3 is TGTGCCAGCAGCTCTCGGACTAGCGGGGCCAACTCCTACGAGCAGTACTTC.

This chain connects TRBV4-3 to TRBJ2-3; 13 bases match TRBD2. Germline V lookup: CDR1 LGHNA, CDR2 YSLEER. This CDR3 is built from 19 residues. After removal of 0 bases from V and 1 base from J, the junction contained 7 bases not matched to a gene. CDR3: CASSQETSGGALRTDTQYF. DNA for the CDR3: TGCGCCAGCAGCCAAGAAACTAGCGGGGGGGCCCTTCGCACAGATACGCAGTATTTT.

The CDR3 loop reads CAWSVLTASRGLFF. DNA of the CDR3: TGTGCCTGGAGTGTACTGACAGCCTCCAGAGGACTGTTTTTT. The chain links TRBV30 to TRBJ2-2, with D possibly matching TRBD1 (5 bases). Between the trimmed V and J ends, which lost 0 bases and 14 bases, there was a span of 19 bases. Germline CDR1 reads GTSNPN; CDR2 reads SVGIG (reference sequence). The CDR3 spans 14 residues.

In its sample, this clone was seen a few times. V usage is TRBV25-1 and J usage is TRBJ1-2, with D unclear. CDR3 length: 12 amino acids. Germline V lookup: CDR1 MGHDK, CDR2 SYGVNS. V dropped 3 bases and J dropped 8 bases, with 10 bases sitting between them. CDR3: CASSEVGSGYTF. The CDR3, as DNA: TGTGCCAGCAGTGAGGTTGGGAGCGGCTACACCTTC.

This clone occurred a few times. The CDR3 DNA reads TGTGCCATCAGCCAAGAGGCAGCTAACTATGGCTACACCTTC. Amino acid sequence: CAISQEAANYGYTF. The rearrangement joins TRBV10-3 to TRBJ1-2; D not resolved. This CDR3 has 14 amino acids. The germline V gene encodes CDR1 ENHRY and CDR2 SYGVKD. Trimming stripped 6 bases from V and 0 bases from J, with 11 bases between.

This clone was counted a few times. CDR3 amino acids: CASSLTDRGKTQYF. Written as DNA, the CDR3 is TGTGCCAGCAGTCTCACCGACAGGGGGAAGACCCAGTACTTC. This rearrangement joins TRBV28 to TRBJ2-5, with TRBD1 matching 9 bases. With 5 bases clipped from V and 6 bases from J, the junction kept 7 bases outside the gene matches. Germline V gives CDR1 MDHEN, CDR2 SYDVKM. The CDR3 runs to 14 residues.

This clone occurred a few times. This same CDR3 is encoded by further DNA sequences in the sample. The V gene is TRBV18, the J gene TRBJ1-1; 7 positions match TRBD1. CDR1 KGHSH and CDR2 LQKENI come from the germline V gene. The CDR3 runs to 14 residues. Trimming cost V 6 bases and J 1 base; bases outside gene matches: 5. The CDR3 protein is CASSPGTANTEAFF. The CDR3 bases are TGTGCCAGCTCGCCAGGGACAGCGAACACTGAAGCTTTCTTT.

This chain connects TRBV7-2 to TRBJ2-3; the D gene is possibly TRBD2 (6 bases). This CDR3 contains 14 residues. V was clipped by 5 bases and J by 0 bases, with 9 bases between them. The germline V gene has CDR1 SGHTA and CDR2 FQGNSA. The CDR3 spells CASSRGYSTDTQYF. As DNA, the CDR3 is TGTGCCAGCAGCCGGGGGTATAGCACAGATACGCAGTATTTT. Supplemented by reference TRBV7-2 and TRBJ2-3, the full variable domain reads GAGVSQSPSNKVTEKGKDVELRCDPISGHTALYWYRQSLGQGLEFLIYFQGNSAPDKSGLPSDRFSAERTGGSVSTLTIQRTQQEDSAVYLCASSRGYSTDTQYFGPGTRLTVL.

This clone was seen a handful of times. The V and J genes are TRBV6-5 and TRBJ2-1, with D possibly TRBD2 on 6 matching bases. With 9 bases removed from V and 0 bases from J, the gap between germline ends came to 12 bases. Germline CDR1 and CDR2: MNHEY and SVGAGI. The CDR3 contains 14 residues. DNA for the CDR3: TGTGCCAGTGCCCCCGGGGGCTCCTACAATGAGCAGTTCTTC. Protein product: CASAPGGSYNEQFF.

The V gene is TRBV28, the J gene TRBJ2-3, with D unresolved. This CDR3 contains 13 residues. The germline gives CDR1 MDHEN, CDR2 SYDVKM. Deletions cut 7 bases from V and 7 bases from J, with 15 bases between. The CDR3 here is CASTGVALYTQYF. CDR3 DNA: TGTGCCAGCACAGGTGTCGCCCTCTATACGCAGTATTTT.

This clone has more than one count but fewer than ten. V usage is TRBV2 and J usage is TRBJ1-6; no reliable D call. Trimming stripped 2 bases from V and 10 bases from J, with 15 bases between. Germline values: CDR1 SNHLY, CDR2 FYNNEI. The CDR3 spans 15 residues. The CDR3 spells CASSERRADRSPLHF. CDR3 nucleotides: TGTGCCAGCAGTGAACGGCGGGCCGATCGGTCACCCCTCCACTTT.

This clone was detected a few times. V gene TRBV4-1 combines with J gene TRBJ2-7, with 9 positions matching TRBD1. V lost 2 bases and J lost 4; bases outside the gene matches: 3. The CDR3 runs 14 residues. CDR1 and CDR2 (germline): MGHRA, YSYEKL. The CDR3: CASSQPGQGYEQYF. DNA of the CDR3: TGCGCCAGCAGCCAACCGGGACAGGGTTACGAGCAGTACTTC.

The chain carries TRBV7-9 and TRBJ2-1; the match to TRBD1 covers 8 bases. Germline V lookup: CDR1 SEHNR, CDR2 FQNEAQ (reference sequence). The CDR3 totals 14 residues. With V trimmed by 6 bases and J by 7 bases, 8 bases remained unmatched. For the CDR3, the DNA is TGTGCCAGCAGACCGGACAGGGCGCGAAATGAGCAGTTCTTC. Translated: CASRPDRARNEQFF.